This record looks at one T cell receptor (beta chain) sequence and its context. The antigen remains unidentified. Primers: 60 Vbeta forward and 13 Jbeta reverse. Repertoires were generated with immunoSEQ multiplex PCR, while TCRdb's copy carries only in-frame clones and drops some. In all, the sample yields around 100,000 clones. J was trimmed by 5 bases and V by 4 bases; bases with no gene match: 12. Germline-derived CDR1 and CDR2 are MDHEN and SYDVKM. The CDR3 runs to 16 residues. This sample was included in a study of cytomegalovirus exposure and HLA in healthy donors. Study-wide findings and caveats: Generally TCR sequences proved uncommon, though certain public TCRs appeared in numerous donors. Researchers left out some V segments, among them TRBV6-2 and TRBV6-3, as indistinguishable.

The sequencing input was PBMCs. This chain connects TRBV28 to TRBJ2-3, with 7 bases matching TRBD2. The clonotype comes from a man in his forties in good health and CMV-seropositive. For the CDR3, the DNA is TGTGCCAGCAGTTCCGCCGCGCGGGAGATGGTAGATACGCAGTATTTT. Its translation is CASSSAAREMVDTQYF.